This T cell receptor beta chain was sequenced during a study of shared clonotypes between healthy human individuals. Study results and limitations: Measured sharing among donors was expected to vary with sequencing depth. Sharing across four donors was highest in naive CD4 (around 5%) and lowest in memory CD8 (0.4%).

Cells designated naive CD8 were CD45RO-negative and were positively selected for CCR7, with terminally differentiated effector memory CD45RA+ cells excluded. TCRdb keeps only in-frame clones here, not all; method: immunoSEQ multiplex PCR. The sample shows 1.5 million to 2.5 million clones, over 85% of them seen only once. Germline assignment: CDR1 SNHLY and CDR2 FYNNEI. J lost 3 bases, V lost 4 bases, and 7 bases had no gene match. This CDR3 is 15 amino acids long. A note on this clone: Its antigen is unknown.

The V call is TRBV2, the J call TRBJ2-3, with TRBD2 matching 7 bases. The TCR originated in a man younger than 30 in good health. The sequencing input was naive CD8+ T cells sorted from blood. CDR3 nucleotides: TGTGCCAGCAGTGGAACTAGCGCCGGGACAGATACGCAGTATTTT. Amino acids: CASSGTSAGTDTQYF.